The TCR beta chain under discussion was sequenced for a study of blood T cell repertoires in COVID-19 (dated by TCRdb to about 2020). The study in broad terms: Samples from collaborators originated in the United States, Italy and Spain and spanned both the acute and convalescent phases of COVID-19. The material from the prospective study consisted of cDNA or gDNA derived from T cells, B-cell-depleted T cells, or PBMCs. Deeply sampled blood TCRbeta repertoires from subjects exposed to, actively infected with, or recovered from COVID-19 were included in the dataset. The sample metadata nearly always contained a de-identified subject ID, COVID-19 status, age in years and sex. The repertoires were released in a freely available public database meant as a resource for research on the immune response to SARS-CoV-2. Where HLA class I and class II types were available, the types were taken from metadata supplied by the sample provider, not from assay-based typing. The samples were drawn from two sources: the first 160 participants of the ongoing ImmuneRACE study, and over 950 subjects contributed by 6 global collaborators. The paper as a whole reports these results and caveats: How much clinical and demographic metadata was included differed by source and by participant, and the metadata was provided uncurated.

CDR1 KGHDR and CDR2 SFDVKD are derived from the germline V gene. The CDR3 has 11 amino acids, counting the end cysteine and phenylalanine. Of the read, only the CDR3 DNA is kept; its 33 bases are in frame from base 1. V and J lose 1 base and 8 bases, and a span of 4 bases separates them. One collaborating source in Seattle enrolled patients during active infection and followed them longitudinally through the course of disease. The collaborating institutions used their own protocols to collect whole blood in K2EDTA tubes. For TCRbeta analysis, collaborator samples were shipped as frozen whole blood, as isolated PBMCs, or as DNA extracted from either sample type. As for this clone: This clone's antigen is unknown. There are no base qualities to consult, and no much larger clone falls within one base.

The immunoSEQ Assay, a bias-controlled multiplex PCR, was used to amplify TCRbeta CDR3 regions from genomic DNA. From the authors' description of their analysis: The number of nucleated cells in each sample was estimated by amplification of reference gene primers within the assay. Sequence reads were collapsed and filtered to measure the absolute abundance of every unique TCRbeta CDR3 rearrangement. For each sample, productive Simpson clonality was calculated as the square root of Simpson's diversity index across productive rearrangements. Not all clones reach the TCRdb copy of this immuneACCESS table, which keeps in-frame sequences only. Checked studies attribute under half of the gap to unresolved V genes and leave the rest unexplained. The D gene and trimming were derived from the DNA, and the V and J assignments and clone size from that table. The sample records 150,000 to 200,000 clones, around four fifths of which are singletons. The ten largest clones capture around 15% of the sample.

What was sequenced was peripheral blood. This sequence originates from a woman in her seventies with COVID-19, enrolled during active disease. Recombination linked TRBV24-1 to TRBJ1-2; no confident D gene assignment can be made. CDR3 reads: CATSDLIGYTF. DNA sequence: TGTGCCACCAGTGATTTAATAGGCTACACCTTC.